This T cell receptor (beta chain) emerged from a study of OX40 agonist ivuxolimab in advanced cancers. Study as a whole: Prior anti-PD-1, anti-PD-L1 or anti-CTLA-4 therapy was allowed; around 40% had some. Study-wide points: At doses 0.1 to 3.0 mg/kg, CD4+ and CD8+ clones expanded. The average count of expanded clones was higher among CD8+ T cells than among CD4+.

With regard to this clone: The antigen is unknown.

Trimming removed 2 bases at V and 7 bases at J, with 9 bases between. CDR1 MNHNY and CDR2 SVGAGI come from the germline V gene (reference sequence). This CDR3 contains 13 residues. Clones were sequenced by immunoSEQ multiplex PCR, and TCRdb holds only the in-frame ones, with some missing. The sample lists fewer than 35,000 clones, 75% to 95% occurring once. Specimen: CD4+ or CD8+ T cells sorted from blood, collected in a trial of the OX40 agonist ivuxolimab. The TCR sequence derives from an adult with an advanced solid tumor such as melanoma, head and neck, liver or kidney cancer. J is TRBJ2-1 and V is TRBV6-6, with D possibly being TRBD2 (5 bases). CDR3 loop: CASSYVGVNEQFF. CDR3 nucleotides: TGTGCCAGCAGTTACGTCGGGGTAAATGAGCAGTTCTTC.